Shown below are 29 T cell receptor beta chains from a single sample sequenced in a study of T cell repertoires in aging, cancer and after chemotherapy. Rearranged V-D-J TRB sequences were amplified with a mixed TRB-A/B primer pool. TCRdb reprocessed the multiplex PCR reads via MiXCR and lists one record per CDR3 protein. The table lists 6,000 to 8,500 distinct CDR3 sequences, about 32% of them singletons. The template was genomic DNA from peripheral blood, not RNA. Source material: blood. These receptors came from a human donor with a blood cancer.

The V call is TRBV6-1, the J call TRBJ1-6; TRBD1 matches 9 bases. The CDR3 extends over 19 amino acids. The V segment lost 6 bases and the J segment 2 bases; nucleotides outside the gene matches: 14. Germline lookup yields CDR1 MNHNS and CDR2 SASEGT. DNA of the CDR3: TGTGCCAGCAGGGGGGACAGGGCAAAAAGCATTACCTATAATTCACCCCTCCACTTT. Protein sequence: CASRGDRAKSITYNSPLHF.

The chain recombines TRBV5-1 with TRBJ2-1; perhaps TRBD2 as D (5 bases). Trimming shortened V by 0 bases and J by 0 bases, and 10 bases separated the two germline ends. Germline V gene sequence: CDR1 SGHRS, CDR2 YFSETQ. There are 16 residues in the CDR3. This CDR3 is CASSLGVGSSYNEQFF. CDR3 nucleotide sequence: TGCGCCAGCAGCTTGGGCGTGGGGAGCTCCTACAATGAGCAGTTCTTC.

This sequence joins TRBV6-2 or TRBV6-3 and TRBJ2-7; possibly TRBD1 for D (5 bases). The CDR3 is 12 residues long. The V gene lost 3 bases and the J gene lost 6 bases, with 9 bases spanning the gap. Germline values: CDR1 MNHEY, CDR2 SVGEGT. CDR3 sequence: CASSYSTGEQYF. CDR3 in DNA: TGTGCCAGCAGTTATTCCACAGGCGAGCAGTACTTC.

In its sample, this clonotype is medium-sized. The chain carries TRBV15 and TRBJ2-1; TRBD1 aligns across 8 bases. The length of the CDR3 is 13 residues. The germline V gene encodes CDR1 LNHNV and CDR2 YYDKDF (reference sequence). The junction had 4 bases not matched to a gene; V was cut back by 4 bases and J by 8 bases. CDR3 residues: CATSKDRVDEQFF. The CDR3 coding sequence is TGTGCCACCAGCAAGGACAGGGTTGATGAGCAGTTCTTC.

V is TRBV15 and J is TRBJ2-7; possible D gene TRBD1, 6 bases. The V and J ends lost 3 bases and 5 bases respectively, with 8 bases between them. Germline assignment: CDR1 LNHNV and CDR2 YYDKDF (reference sequence). This CDR3 is 12 amino acids long. The CDR3 spells CATSRDRNEQYF. The CDR3 DNA reads as TGTGCCACCAGCAGGGACAGAAACGAGCAGTACTTC.

The genes are TRBV2 and TRBJ2-2, with 7 bases identical to TRBD1. V lost 9 bases to trimming and J lost 0 bases; unmatched junction nucleotides: 4. CDR3 length equals 14 residues. The germline gives CDR1 SNHLY, CDR2 FYNNEI. CDR3 bases: TGTGCCAGTTGTGGGACAGCGAACACCGGGGAGCTGTTTTTT. It yields the protein CASCGTANTGELFF. The whole variable domain, remainder taken from reference TRBV2 and TRBJ2-2, is EPEVTQTPSHQVTQMGQEVILRCVPISNHLYFYWYRQILGQKVEFLVSFYNNEISEKSEIFDDQFSVERPDGSNFTLKIRSTKLEDSAMYFCASCGTANTGELFFGEGSRLTVL.

This clonotype appeared a few times. The chain combines TRBV15 with TRBJ1-6, with TRBD1 as a possible D gene (5 bases). The CDR3 covers 16 residues. V was cut by 0 bases and J by 7 bases, with 13 bases left in between. Germline V lookup: CDR1 LNHNV, CDR2 YYDKDF (reference sequence). The CDR3 sequence: CATSREARTRNSPLHF. The CDR3 DNA follows: TGTGCCACCAGCAGAGAGGCCCGGACAAGGAATTCACCCCTCCACTTT.

The chain carries TRBV7-2 and TRBJ1-1; D might be TRBD1 (5 bases). CDR3 length: 13 amino acids. V lost 0 bases, J lost 8 bases, and 10 bases lay in between. CDR1 is SGHTA and CDR2 is FQGNSA in the germline V gene. The CDR3 nucleotides read TGTGCCAGCAGCTTAGCGGTCCGGGGCGAAGCTTTCTTT. Translating it yields CASSLAVRGEAFF.

This chain joins TRBV25-1 and TRBJ2-3; D perhaps matches TRBD2 (6 bases). Trimming removed 4 bases at V and 0 bases at J, with 17 bases between. The germline V gene has CDR1 MGHDK and CDR2 SYGVNS. The CDR3 runs to 17 residues. The CDR3 DNA follows: TGTGCCAGCAGTGGCCACGGGACTGCTACTAGCACAGATACGCAGTATTTT. Its translation: CASSGHGTATSTDTQYF.

Of note for this clonotype: A single base separates this from a much larger clone, so it may be a read error. This sequence joins TRBV27 and TRBJ2-1; D is perhaps TRBD1 (6 bases). V was cut by 3 bases and J by 7 bases, with 16 bases left in between. This CDR3 region has 15 residues. Germline lookup yields CDR1 MNHEY and CDR2 SMNVEV (reference sequence). CDR3 sequence (DNA): TGTGCCAGCAGTTTCCTTGGGGACATGGGGAATGAGCAGTTCTTC. Protein: CASSFLGDMGNEQFF.

The chain combines TRBV6-1 with TRBJ1-1; unclear D gene. CDR1 and CDR2 from the germline V gene are MNHNS and SASEGT. V dropped 2 bases and J dropped 1 base, with 5 bases sitting between them. The CDR3 length is 13 residues. The CDR3 bases are TGTGCCAGCAGTGAAAAGGGGAACACTGAAGCTTTCTTT. Translating it yields CASSEKGNTEAFF.

This clonotype was counted a few times. The chain uses TRBV4-3 and TRBJ1-6; D unresolved. Trimming removed 0 bases at V and 4 bases at J, with 13 bases between. CDR1 and CDR2 (germline): LGHNA, YSLEER. The CDR3 sequence is 17 residues long. For the CDR3, the DNA is TGCGCCAGCAGCCAAGATCTCCTCGGGGTTTATAATTCACCCCTCCACTTT. This gives the protein CASSQDLLGVYNSPLHF.

This chain joins TRBV4-2 and TRBJ2-1; possibly TRBD2 for D (6 bases). Germline V gene sequence: CDR1 LGHNA, CDR2 YNFKEQ. There are 17 residues in the CDR3. V dropped 4 bases and J dropped 7 bases, with 23 bases sitting between them. CDR3 amino acids: CASSPLLSSGLGNEQFF. In DNA, the CDR3 is TGTGCCAGCAGCCCTCTCCTTAGTAGCGGCCTAGGGAATGAGCAGTTCTTC.

By proportion, this clonotype is medium-sized. V is TRBV14 and J is TRBJ2-3; TRBD1 is a possible D gene (6 bases). The CDR3 contains 15 residues. Germline V gene data show CDR1 as SGHDN and CDR2 as FVKESK. Deletions cut 2 bases from V and 0 bases from J, with 9 bases between. CDR3 nucleotides: TGTGCCAGCAGCCAATGGGGGCAGAGCACAGATACGCAGTATTTT. Translating gives CASSQWGQSTDTQYF.

By proportion, this clonotype is medium-sized. The chain uses TRBV12-3 or TRBV12-4 and TRBJ2-5; 15 positions agree with TRBD2. V lost 6 bases and J lost 5; bases outside the gene matches: 10. The CDR3 loop spans 17 amino acids. DNA for the CDR3: TGTGCCAGCAGCCTCGGACTAGCGGGGGGGCAGGGGGAGACCCAGTACTTC. It codes for CASSLGLAGGQGETQYF.

By sample share, this clonotype is medium-sized (0.01 to 0.1%). This chain connects TRBV19 to TRBJ2-1; 9 nucleotides agree with TRBD2. The germline V gene encodes CDR1 LNHDA and CDR2 SQIVND (reference sequence). J gave up 3 bases and V 7 bases, and 4 bases lay outside the gene matches. CDR3 size: 14 residues. The CDR3 nucleotides read TGTGCCAGTAACCTAGCGGGGATCTACAATGAGCAGTTCTTC. Translating gives CASNLAGIYNEQFF.

The chain recombines TRBV6-1 with TRBJ2-3; the match to TRBD2 covers 15 bases. The germline gives CDR1 MNHNS, CDR2 SASEGT. Germline trimming cut 4 bases from V and 4 bases from J; bases unmatched to any gene: 3. The CDR3 sequence is 16 residues long. This CDR3 is CASSGTSGGAADTQYF. The CDR3 region has the DNA TGTGCCAGCAGTGGGACTAGCGGGGGGGCCGCAGATACGCAGTATTTT.

This clonotype came up a few times. The J gene is TRBJ2-1, the V gene TRBV18, with D perhaps matching TRBD1 (6 bases). V lost 5 bases, J lost 4 bases, and 12 bases lay in between. The CDR3 runs to 14 residues. From germline, CDR1 is KGHSH and CDR2 LQKENI. This CDR3 reads CASSTGTPYNEQFF. CDR3 bases: TGTGCCAGCTCAACCGGGACACCATACAATGAGCAGTTCTTC. The whole variable domain, remainder taken from reference TRBV18 and TRBJ2-1, is NAGVMQNPRHLVRRRGQEARLRCSPMKGHSHVYWYRQLPEEGLKFMVYLQKENIIDESGMPKERFSAEFPKEGPSILRIQQVVRGDSAAYFCASSTGTPYNEQFFGPGTRLTVL.

The chain has TRBV19 and TRBJ1-5, with D tentatively TRBD1 (5 bases). This CDR3 is 17 amino acids long. Trimming removed 5 bases at V and 1 base at J, with 18 bases between. Per the germline V gene, CDR1 is LNHDA and CDR2 is SQIVND (reference sequence). The CDR3 nucleotides are TGTGCCAGTAGTCGAGTCAGGGAAGGGGTGAGCAATCAGCCCCAGCATTTT. Translating it yields CASSRVREGVSNQPQHF.

The chain employs TRBV30 and TRBJ1-3; 10 bases match TRBD1. V dropped 5 bases and J dropped 6; count of bases not matched to a gene: 4. The CDR3 spans 13 residues. Germline lookup yields CDR1 GTSNPN and CDR2 SVGIG (reference sequence). As DNA, the CDR3 is TGTGCCTGGGCGGGACAGGGGATAAACACCATATATTTT. Its protein product is CAWAGQGINTIYF.

The CDR3: CASSRTGERNQPQHF. CDR3 sequence (DNA): TGCGCCAGCAGCAGGACAGGGGAGCGCAATCAGCCCCAGCATTTT. V and J are TRBV5-1 and TRBJ1-5, with TRBD1 matching over 9 bases. Germline V gene lookup returns CDR1 SGHRS and CDR2 YFSETQ. This CDR3 contains 15 residues. Trimming removed 4 bases from V and 2 bases from J; junction bases left unmatched: 4.

The V and J genes are TRBV6-1 and TRBJ1-4; the D is unclear. V lost 2 bases and J 4 bases, leaving 8 bases between the germline ends. Germline V gene sequence: CDR1 MNHNS, CDR2 SASEGT. The CDR3 runs 14 residues. CDR3 protein: CASSEFRGNEKLFF. CDR3 DNA sequence: TGTGCCAGCAGTGAATTCCGGGGTAATGAAAAACTGTTTTTT.

This clonotype is classed as medium-sized. The genes are TRBV6-6 and TRBJ2-2; D could derive from TRBD1 or TRBD2 (5 bases each). The V and J ends lost 7 bases and 1 base respectively, with 10 bases between them. The CDR3 consists of 14 residues. Germline V CDR1 and CDR2: MNHNY, SVGAGI (reference sequence). CDR3 coding DNA: TGTGCCAGCAAGCCGGGGCTGAACACCGGGGAGCTGTTTTTT. This codes for CASKPGLNTGELFF.

About this clonotype itself: The junction departs from germline at one end; a sequencing error may be responsible. This chain connects TRBV5-1 to TRBJ1-2, with a weak D call TRBD1 (6 bases). CDR1 and CDR2 (germline): SGHRS, YFSETQ. This CDR3 has 14 amino acids. This chain's CDR3 is CASSREGQHYGFTF. CDR3 sequence (DNA): TGCGCCAGCAGCCGGGAAGGACAGCACTATGGCTTCACCTTC. The whole variable domain, filled in from reference TRBV5-1 and TRBJ1-2, reads KAGVTQTPRYLIKTRGQQVTLSCSPISGHRSVSWYQQTPGQGLQFLFEYFSETQRNKGNFPGRFSGRQFSNSRSEMNVSTLELGDSALYLCASSREGQHYGFTFGSGTRLTVV.

The CDR3 reads CASSDGDNYGYTF. The CDR3 DNA is TGTGCCAGCAGTGACGGGGACAACTATGGCTACACCTTC. This rearrangement joins TRBV6-4 to TRBJ1-2; D perhaps matches TRBD1 (5 bases). The CDR3 totals 13 residues. Germline V gene data show CDR1 as MRHNA and CDR2 as SNTAGT. Trimming took 2 bases from V and 2 from J, leaving 6 bases between them.

This sequence joins TRBV6-6 and TRBJ1-4; 11 nucleotides match TRBD1. Germline V gene lookup returns CDR1 MNHNY and CDR2 SVGAGI (reference sequence). The CDR3 runs to 16 residues. V lost 2 bases and J lost 5; bases outside the gene matches: 4. The chain's CDR3 is CASSYGTGGGNEKLFF. CDR3 bases: TGTGCCAGCAGTTACGGGACAGGGGGGGGGAATGAAAAACTGTTTTTT.

The V and J genes are TRBV6-5 and TRBJ2-3, with a weak D call TRBD2 (6 bases). Germline assignment: CDR1 MNHEY and CDR2 SVGAGI. The CDR3 consists of 12 residues. The V gene lost 4 bases and the J gene lost 5 bases, with 7 bases spanning the gap. The CDR3: CASSSGGDTQYF. The CDR3 DNA reads as TGTGCCAGCAGTTCCGGGGGAGATACGCAGTATTTT.

The J gene is TRBJ1-3, the V gene TRBV6-1, with D hard to call. This CDR3 spans 11 amino acids. V was trimmed by 5 bases and J by 3 bases, leaving 2 bases between them. The germline gives CDR1 MNHNS, CDR2 SASEGT. CDR3 in DNA: TGTGCCAGCAGTTTTGGAAACACCATATATTTT. Translated, it gives CASSFGNTIYF.

Sample share makes this clonotype medium-sized. This chain joins TRBV12-3 or TRBV12-4 and TRBJ2-2; tentative D call: TRBD1 (5 bases). V lost 4 bases to trimming and J lost 6 bases, with 9 bases between them. The CDR3 is made up of 13 amino acids. This chain's CDR3 is CASSSGIPGELFF. CDR3 nucleotides: TGTGCCAGCAGTTCAGGGATTCCCGGGGAGCTGTTTTTT.